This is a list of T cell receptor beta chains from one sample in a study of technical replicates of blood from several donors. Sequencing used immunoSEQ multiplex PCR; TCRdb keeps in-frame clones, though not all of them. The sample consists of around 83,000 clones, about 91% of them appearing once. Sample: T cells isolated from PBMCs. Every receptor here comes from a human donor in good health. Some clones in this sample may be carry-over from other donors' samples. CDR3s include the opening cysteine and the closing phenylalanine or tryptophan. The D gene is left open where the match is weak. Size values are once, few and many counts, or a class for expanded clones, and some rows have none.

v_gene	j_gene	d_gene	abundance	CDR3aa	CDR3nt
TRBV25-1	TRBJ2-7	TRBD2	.	CASSRRGSSYEQYF	TGTGCCAGCAGTCGCCGCGGGAGCTCCTACGAGCAGTACTTC
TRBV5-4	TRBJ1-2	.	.	CASSLGKTVNANYGYTF	TGTGCCAGCAGCTTGGGGAAGACAGTCAACGCTAACTATGGCTACACCTTC
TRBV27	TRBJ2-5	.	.	CASSPYRVGGEETQYF	TGTGCCAGCAGTCCTTACAGGGTAGGTGGCGAAGAGACCCAGTACTTC
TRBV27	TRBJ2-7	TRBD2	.	CASSLAALDEQYF	TGTGCCAGCTCGCTAGCGGCCTTGGACGAGCAGTACTTC
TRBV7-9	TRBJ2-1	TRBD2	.	CASSSGSPYNEQFF	TGTGCCAGCAGTAGCGGGAGCCCATACAATGAGCAGTTCTTC
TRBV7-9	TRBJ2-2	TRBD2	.	CASSLDLSGGNTGELFF	TGTGCCAGCAGCTTAGATCTTAGCGGGGGGAACACCGGGGAGCTGTTTTTT
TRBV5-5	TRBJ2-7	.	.	CASSEAYEQYF	TGTGCCAGCAGCGAGGCCTACGAGCAGTACTTC
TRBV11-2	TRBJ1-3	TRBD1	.	CASSLEATGYLSGNTIYF	TGTGCCAGCAGCTTGGAGGCGACAGGGTATCTTTCTGGAAACACCATATATTTT
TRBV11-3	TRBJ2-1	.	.	CASSNNRESATNEQFF	TGTGCCAGCAGCAACAACAGGGAGAGCGCGACCAATGAGCAGTTCTTC
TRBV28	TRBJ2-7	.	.	CASSLPREVAGEQYF	TGTGCCAGCAGTTTACCTCGAGAGGTGGCCGGCGAGCAGTACTTC
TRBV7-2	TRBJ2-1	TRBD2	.	CASRRESSYNEQFF	TGTGCCAGCCGGCGGGAGAGTTCCTACAATGAGCAGTTCTTC
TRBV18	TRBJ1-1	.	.	CASSPEPSTEAFF	TGTGCCAGCTCACCTGAGCCATCGACTGAAGCTTTCTTT
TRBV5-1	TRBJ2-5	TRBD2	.	CASSQTSGPQETQYF	TGCGCCAGCAGCCAGACTAGCGGGCCGCAAGAGACCCAGTACTTC
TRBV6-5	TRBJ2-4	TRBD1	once	CASSSRLQGAGNIQYF	TGTGCCAGCAGTTCAAGGTTACAGGGGGCTGGAAACATTCAGTACTTC
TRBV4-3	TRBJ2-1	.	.	CASSQDPSSYNEQFF	TGCGCCAGCAGCCAAGATCCTAGCTCCTACAATGAGCAGTTCTTC
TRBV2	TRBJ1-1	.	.	CARSGELMNTEAFF	TGTGCCAGGTCAGGGGAACTGATGAACACTGAAGCTTTCTTT
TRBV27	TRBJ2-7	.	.	CASSGKGVFNYEQYF	TGTGCCAGCAGCGGCAAGGGGGTCTTTAACTACGAGCAGTACTTC
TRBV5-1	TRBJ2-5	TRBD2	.	CASRAGVSGETQYF	TGCGCCAGCAGAGCGGGAGTATCGGGAGAGACCCAGTACTTC
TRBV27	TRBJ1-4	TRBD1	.	CASRTGREKLFF	TGTGCCAGCAGGACAGGGCGGGAAAAACTGTTTTTT
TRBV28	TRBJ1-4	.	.	CASRDPGGQNEKLFF	TGTGCCAGCAGGGATCCGGGAGGTCAGAATGAAAAACTGTTTTTT
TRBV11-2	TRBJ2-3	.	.	CASSLTDTQYF	TGTGCCAGCAGCCTCACAGATACGCAGTATTTT
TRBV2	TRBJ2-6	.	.	CATWWAAGANVLTF	TGTGCCACCTGGTGGGCCGCTGGGGCCAACGTCCTGACTTTC
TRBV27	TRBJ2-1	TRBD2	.	CASNPLAGHNEQFF	TGTGCCAGCAACCCACTAGCGGGGCACAATGAGCAGTTCTTC
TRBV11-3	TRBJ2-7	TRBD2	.	CASSILAGASEQYF	TGTGCCAGCAGCATACTAGCGGGAGCTTCCGAGCAGTACTTC
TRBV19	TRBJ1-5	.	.	CASSIIVSQPQHF	TGTGCCAGTAGTATAATTGTAAGCCAGCCCCAGCATTTT
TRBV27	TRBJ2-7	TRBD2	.	CASSYIRGLAETRYEQYF	TGTGCCAGCAGTTATATTAGGGGACTAGCGGAGACGAGGTACGAGCAGTACTTC
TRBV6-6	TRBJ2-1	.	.	CASSYTGSEQFF	TGTGCCAGCAGTTACACAGGGAGTGAGCAGTTCTTC
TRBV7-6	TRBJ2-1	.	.	CASSLSRIGINHYNEQFF	TGTGCCAGCAGCTTAAGCCGCATCGGTATCAATCATTACAATGAGCAGTTCTTC
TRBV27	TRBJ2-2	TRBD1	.	CASSYNPTGVGELFF	TGTGCCAGCAGTTACAACCCCACAGGGGTCGGGGAGCTGTTTTTT
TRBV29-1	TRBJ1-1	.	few	CSVERGNTEAFF	TGCAGCGTCGAAAGGGGGAACACTGAAGCTTTCTTT
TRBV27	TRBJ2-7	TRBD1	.	CASSFTGQGKLSSYEQYF	TGTGCCAGCAGTTTTACGGGACAGGGCAAACTTAGCTCCTACGAGCAGTACTTC
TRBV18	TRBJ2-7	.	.	CASSPVRRIGLTYEQYF	TGTGCCAGCTCACCCGTGAGACGTATCGGACTCACCTACGAGCAGTACTTC
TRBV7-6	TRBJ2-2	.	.	CASSSFAGANTGELFF	TGTGCCAGCAGCTCATTCGCGGGCGCGAACACCGGGGAGCTGTTTTTT
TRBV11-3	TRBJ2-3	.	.	CASSFAVSTDTQYF	TGTGCCAGCAGCTTCGCGGTTAGCACAGATACGCAGTATTTT
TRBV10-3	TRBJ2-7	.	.	CAISEVRGYEQYF	TGTGCCATCAGTGAAGTTCGGGGTTACGAGCAGTACTTC
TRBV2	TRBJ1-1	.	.	CASSEPGANTEAFF	TGTGCCAGCAGTGAGCCAGGCGCGAACACTGAAGCTTTCTTT
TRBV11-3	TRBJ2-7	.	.	CASSDTWDSHEQYF	TGTGCCAGCAGCGATACTTGGGACTCCCACGAGCAGTACTTC
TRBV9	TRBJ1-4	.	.	CASSTSGLINEKLFF	TGTGCCAGCAGCACCTCGGGTCTAATTAATGAAAAACTGTTTTTT